The 17 T cell receptor beta chains presented below share a single source sample, sequenced in a study of regulatory T cells in long-lasting Graves disease. Construction of TCR beta libraries relied on iRepertoire HTBI primers and on Arm-PCR targeting CDR3 regions. TCRdb re-called the multiplex PCR reads through MiXCR, storing one row per CDR3 protein. The table lists about 420,000 distinct CDR3 sequences, less than 20% of them singletons, with about 25% in the top ten. As to time point: newly diagnosed GD, antithyroid drugs for less than 3 months. Scientists built the TCR library using RNA that was extracted from PBMCs. A further study also used this sample, focusing on T cells in Graves' hyperthyroidism and ophthalmopathy.

The sample consisted of peripheral blood mononuclear cells (PBMCs), taken at new diagnosis, from a patient treated with antithyroid drugs. These receptors came from a young woman with Graves disease.

This clonotype was detected only a few times. J is TRBJ2-1 and V is TRBV27, with 8 positions matching TRBD1. The V segment lost 4 bases and the J segment 6 bases; nucleotides outside the gene matches: 14. The V gene's germline CDR1 is MNHEY and CDR2 SMNVEV (reference sequence). This CDR3 spans 17 amino acids. The CDR3 DNA follows: TGTGCCAGCAGTTGGGCCCCCAGGGGGCCAAGCCCCAATGAGCAGTTCTTC. It encodes CASSWAPRGPSPNEQFF.

As for this clonotype: A much larger clone differs by one base, so this may be a read error. The rearrangement joins TRBV7-2 to TRBJ2-1; TRBD1 is a possible D gene (5 bases). This CDR3 region has 14 residues. V was pared by 5 bases and J by 10 bases, with 18 bases between. Germline V gene sequence: CDR1 SGHTA, CDR2 FQGNSA. CDR3: CASSKDKETYEQFF. The CDR3 DNA reads as TGTGCCAGCAGCAAGGACAAGGAGACCTACGAGCAGTTCTTC. Variable domain in full (rest from reference TRBV7-2 and TRBJ2-1): GAGVSQSPSNKVTEKGKDVELRCDPISGHTALYWYRQSLGQGLEFLIYFQGNSAPDKSGLPSDRFSAERTGGSVSTLTIQRTQQEDSAVYLCASSKDKETYEQFFGPGTRLTVL.

This clonotype was observed a few times. J is TRBJ2-7 and V is TRBV5-1; tentative D call: TRBD1 (6 bases). V was cut by 2 bases and J by 0 bases, with 15 bases left in between. CDR1 SGHRS and CDR2 YFSETQ come from the germline V gene. The CDR3 covers 16 residues. The CDR3 sequence is CASSFGETGPSYEQYF. The CDR3 coding sequence is TGCGCCAGCAGCTTCGGCGAGACAGGACCCTCCTACGAGCAGTACTTC.

At least ten counts were recorded for this clonotype. The CDR3 reads CASTVGGSSYNEQFF. CDR3 in DNA: TGTGCCAGCACCGTGGGCGGGAGCTCCTACAATGAGCAGTTCTTC. The rearrangement joins TRBV12-3 or TRBV12-4 to TRBJ2-1; 7 bases are shared with TRBD2. J lost 0 bases, V lost 7 bases, and 6 bases had no gene match. The CDR3 runs to 15 residues.

The chain carries TRBV18 and TRBJ1-5; D unclear. This CDR3 is built from 14 residues. V lost 3 bases and J lost 4, with 10 bases in between. CDR1 and CDR2 from the germline V gene are KGHSH and LQKENI. The CDR3: CASSPVALNQPQHF. CDR3 DNA sequence: TGTGCCAGCTCACCGGTAGCCCTTAATCAGCCCCAGCATTTT.

This clonotype has a handful of counts. The chain employs TRBV9 and TRBJ2-3; 8 positions match TRBD2. The junction had 5 bases not matched to a gene; V was cut back by 0 bases and J by 5 bases. The V gene's germline CDR1 is SGDLS and CDR2 YYNGEE. This CDR3 is 15 amino acids long. CDR3 loop: CASSVDGRAVDTQYF. The CDR3 DNA sequence: TGTGCCAGCAGCGTAGACGGGAGGGCCGTAGATACGCAGTATTTT. Filled out from reference TRBV9 and TRBJ2-3, the complete variable domain reads DSGVTQTPKHLITATGQRVTLRCSPRSGDLSVYWYQQSLDQGLQFLIQYYNGEERAKGNILERFSAQQFPDLHSELNLSSLELGDSALYFCASSVDGRAVDTQYFGPGTRLTVL.

This clonotype occurred many times. The V gene is TRBV19, the J gene TRBJ1-1; 7 bases are a match to TRBD1. The CDR3 is 15 amino acids. Germline loops: CDR1 LNHDA, CDR2 SQIVND (reference sequence). J lost 4 bases, V lost 7 bases, and 12 bases had no gene match. In DNA, the CDR3 is TGTGCCAGTATCCTCATGACAGGGAGAATCACTGAAGCTTTCTTT. Translation: CASILMTGRITEAFF.

This clonotype was picked up many times. The chain carries TRBV2 and TRBJ2-5; no firm D call. V was shortened by 2 bases and J by 5 bases, with 6 bases between the two germline ends. The CDR3 consists of 12 residues. Germline CDR1 is SNHLY and CDR2 is FYNNEI. In nucleotides, the CDR3 is TGTGCCAGCAGTGAACAGAGGGAGACCCAGTACTTC. Protein sequence: CASSEQRETQYF.

This clonotype has a handful of counts. J is TRBJ2-2 and V is TRBV20-1, with D possibly TRBD1 on 6 matching bases. This CDR3 contains 14 residues. V lost 3 bases to trimming and J lost 6 bases, with 14 bases between them. Germline CDR1 reads DFQATT; CDR2 reads SNEGSKA (reference sequence). The CDR3 DNA reads TGCAGTGCTAGGCAGGGGATTAGGGCCGGGGAGCTGTTTTTT. Amino acid sequence: CSARQGIRAGELFF.

The chain employs TRBV4-3 and TRBJ2-3; D uncertain. Germline values: CDR1 LGHNA, CDR2 YSLEER. The CDR3 is 14 amino acids. The germline V and J ends were trimmed by 0 bases and 2 bases, with 6 bases remaining between them. The CDR3 loop is CASSQESFTDTQYF. Written as DNA, the CDR3 is TGCGCCAGCAGCCAAGAATCCTTCACAGATACGCAGTATTTT.

The sample holds many counts of this clonotype. This rearrangement joins TRBV20-1 to TRBJ2-1, with TRBD2 identical over 9 bases. There are 18 residues in the CDR3. J was trimmed by 1 base and V by 3 bases; bases with no gene match: 13. The germline V gene has CDR1 DFQATT and CDR2 SNEGSKA (reference sequence). The CDR3, as DNA: TGCAGTGCTAGCCCCACTCTAAGACTAGCGGAATCCTACAATGAGCAGTTCTTC. The encoded protein is CSASPTLRLAESYNEQFF.

This clonotype was seen more than once but under ten times. This chain links TRBV6-2 or TRBV6-3 with TRBJ2-7; the D gene is possibly TRBD2 (5 bases). The CDR3 runs to 13 residues. Germline CDR1 and CDR2: MNHEY and SVGEGT. Deletions cut 4 bases from V and 2 bases from J, with 9 bases between. The CDR3 spells CASSSTGTYEQYF. Written as DNA, the CDR3 is TGTGCCAGCAGTTCGACCGGGACCTACGAGCAGTACTTC.

This clonotype appeared many times. The chain couples TRBV11-2 to TRBJ1-2, with D unclear. This CDR3 has 14 residues. CDR1 and CDR2 (germline): SGHAT, FQNNGV. Trimming took off 2 bases at V and 5 bases at J, with 12 bases between the two ends. The CDR3 nucleotides read TGTGCCAGCAGCTTATTATCCCAGGCATATGGCTACACCTTC. Translated, it gives CASSLLSQAYGYTF.

This clonotype was counted at least ten times. This rearrangement joins TRBV2 to TRBJ2-2; 9 bases agree with TRBD1. The CDR3 length is 15 residues. The trim removed 9 bases at V and 2 bases at J, leaving 7 bases unmatched. Looked up from germline, CDR1 is SNHLY and CDR2 is FYNNEI. CDR3 protein: CARHPGQGNTGELFF. The CDR3 coding sequence is TGTGCCAGGCACCCGGGACAGGGAAACACCGGGGAGCTGTTTTTT.

This clonotype was found a few times. V gene TRBV5-4 combines with J gene TRBJ1-1, with D possibly matching TRBD1 (5 bases). Trimming pared 3 bases from V and 4 bases from J, leaving 13 bases between. The length of the CDR3 is 14 residues. CDR1 and CDR2 from the germline V gene are SGHNT and YYREEE (reference sequence). Here the CDR3 reads CASSSGGGVTEAFF. The CDR3 DNA is TGTGCCAGCAGCTCGGGGGGGGGTGTCACTGAAGCTTTCTTT.

This clonotype was observed a handful of times. J is TRBJ2-5 and V is TRBV7-8; 13 bases match TRBD2. The trim removed 5 bases at V and 1 base at J, leaving 4 bases unmatched. The germline CDR1 and CDR2 sequences are SGHVS and FQNEAQ. The CDR3 spans 16 residues. CDR3 DNA sequence: TGTGCCAGCAGCGCGGGACTAGCGGGAATCCAAGAGACCCAGTACTTC. Translation gives CASSAGLAGIQETQYF.

This clonotype was counted at least ten times. CDR3: CASSQEWPYEQYF. CDR3 DNA sequence: TGTGCCAGCAGCCAAGAGTGGCCCTACGAGCAGTACTTC. V usage is TRBV3-1 and J usage is TRBJ2-7; no reliable D call. Germline V CDR1 and CDR2: LGHDT, YNNKEL (reference sequence). The CDR3 covers 13 residues. Trimming shortened V by 0 bases and J by 2 bases, and 5 bases separated the two germline ends.